This entry lists 21 T cell receptor beta chains sequenced from one sample in a study of blood T cell repertoires in COVID-19. TCRdb keeps only in-frame clones here, not all; method: immunoSEQ multiplex PCR. Of about 110,000 clones in the sample, approximately 86% were seen once. The material sequenced was peripheral blood. These receptor sequences come from a man aged 35-49 years with acute or convalescent COVID-19.

This chain joins TRBV9 and TRBJ1-1, with 11 bases fitting TRBD1. Germline V lookup: CDR1 SGDLS, CDR2 YYNGEE. The CDR3 is 17 amino acids. V dropped 0 bases and J dropped 1; count of bases not matched to a gene: 5. DNA for the CDR3: TGTGCCAGCAGCGTAGCTAGGACAGGGGGCTCGAACACTGAAGCTTTCTTT. This translates into CASSVARTGGSNTEAFF.

The rearrangement joins TRBV30 to TRBJ1-2; 7 nucleotides align to TRBD1. The CDR3 totals 14 residues. The trim removed 2 bases at V and 7 bases at J, leaving 10 bases unmatched. Germline V gene data show CDR1 as GTSNPN and CDR2 as SVGIG (reference sequence). CDR3 nucleotides: TGTGCCTGGAGTATCTCGGACAGGAGGGGTGGCTACACCTTC. This codes for CAWSISDRRGGYTF.

The rearrangement joins TRBV27 to TRBJ2-3, with D possibly TRBD2 on 5 matching bases. Germline V gene data show CDR1 as MNHEY and CDR2 as SMNVEV (reference sequence). V dropped 10 bases and J dropped 10 bases, with 21 bases sitting between them. The CDR3 is made up of 13 amino acids. The CDR3 protein is CATREMGKYAQYF. The DNA for the CDR3 is TGTGCCACCCGGGAAATGGGGAAATATGCGCAGTATTTT.

The chain recombines TRBV19 with TRBJ1-2; possibly TRBD1 for D (5 bases). V was cut by 5 bases and J by 4 bases, with 11 bases left in between. CDR1 is LNHDA and CDR2 is SQIVND in the germline V gene (reference sequence). The CDR3 is 13 amino acids. CDR3 DNA: TGTGCCAGTAGTGAACAGGTTTTCTATGGCTACACCTTC. Amino acids: CASSEQVFYGYTF.

The chain combines TRBV5-1 with TRBJ1-1; tentatively, D is TRBD1 (6 bases). The ends were cut back, 2 bases at V and 9 bases at J, with 11 bases in the middle. The CDR3 runs 12 residues. In germline, CDR1 is SGHRS, CDR2 YFSETQ. CDR3: CASSFGGAQAFF. CDR3 in DNA: TGCGCCAGCAGCTTTGGGGGGGCACAAGCTTTCTTT.

The rearrangement uses TRBV18 and TRBJ1-5; possible D gene TRBD1, 5 bases. Germline assignment: CDR1 KGHSH and CDR2 LQKENI. Trimming cost V 6 bases and J 5 bases, with 14 bases left between them. The length of the CDR3 is 14 residues. CDR3 residues: CASSSRATDQPQHF. The CDR3 region has the DNA TGTGCCAGCTCTAGCAGGGCGACGGATCAGCCCCAGCATTTT.

The gene calls are TRBV5-8 and TRBJ1-5; possibly TRBD1 for D (5 bases). V was cut by 4 bases and J by 8 bases, with 16 bases left in between. Germline lookup yields CDR1 SGHTS and CDR2 YDEGEE. CDR3 length: 14 amino acids. The CDR3 region is CASSALQGNEPQHF. The CDR3 DNA reads TGTGCCAGCAGCGCACTGCAGGGTAACGAGCCCCAGCATTTT.

This rearrangement joins TRBV18 to TRBJ2-1; 11 nucleotides align to TRBD2. The CDR3 is made up of 14 amino acids. Germline CDR1 is KGHSH and CDR2 is LQKENI. J was trimmed by 8 bases and V by 4 bases; bases with no gene match: 4. The CDR3 is CASSRPGLADEQFF. The CDR3 coding sequence is TGTGCCAGCTCACGCCCGGGACTAGCGGATGAGCAGTTCTTC.

The V gene is TRBV7-2, the J gene TRBJ1-4, with 7 bases that match TRBD1. Per the germline V gene, CDR1 is SGHTA and CDR2 is FQGNSA. This CDR3 is built from 16 residues. The ends lost 6 bases at V and 7 bases at J; junction bases unmatched: 14. The CDR3 sequence: CASSPNPQGIGEKLFF. The CDR3 region has the DNA TGTGCCAGCAGTCCAAACCCACAGGGGATCGGTGAAAAACTGTTTTTT.

CDR3 loop: CASSVQGAGYGYTF. The CDR3 nucleotides read TGTGCCAGCAGCGTACAGGGGGCTGGCTATGGCTACACCTTC. The rearrangement uses TRBV9 and TRBJ1-2; 8 positions agree with TRBD1. The CDR3 has 14 residues. Unmatched junction bases numbered 3, after V lost 1 base and J lost 4 bases. Germline CDR1 reads SGDLS; CDR2 reads YYNGEE. The full variable domain, rest sourced from reference TRBV9 and TRBJ1-2, is DSGVTQTPKHLITATGQRVTLRCSPRSGDLSVYWYQQSLDQGLQFLIQYYNGEERAKGNILERFSAQQFPDLHSELNLSSLELGDSALYFCASSVQGAGYGYTFGSGTRLTVV.

The chain combines TRBV12-5 with TRBJ2-1; 10 nucleotides line up with TRBD1. With V trimmed by 10 bases and J by 9 bases, 12 bases remained unmatched. This CDR3 spans 14 amino acids. From germline, CDR1 is LGHNT and CDR2 FRNRAP. The CDR3 region has the DNA TGTGCTACCTCCCGAGGGACAGGGGACGGTGAGCAGTTCTTC. Residues: CATSRGTGDGEQFF. The full variable domain, completed using reference TRBV12-5 and TRBJ2-1, is DARVTQTPRHKVTEMGQEVTMRCQPILGHNTVFWYRQTMMQGLELLAYFRNRAPLDDSGMPKDRFSAEMPDATLATLKIQPSEPRDSAVYFCATSRGTGDGEQFFGPGTRLTVL.

This chain links TRBV29-1 with TRBJ1-2; no firm D call. The CDR3 spans 16 residues. Germline V gives CDR1 SQVTM, CDR2 ANQGSEA. Between the trimmed V and J ends, which lost 0 bases and 2 bases, there was a span of 16 bases. DNA of the CDR3: TGCAGCGTTGAAGATCTTGACCGGGTATCCAACTATGGCTACACCTTC. It is translated as CSVEDLDRVSNYGYTF.

The chain joins TRBV10-1 to TRBJ2-1; TRBD2 might be the D (6 bases). The CDR3 contains 16 residues. V shed 2 bases and J shed 7 bases, with 18 bases lying between them. CDR1 is WNHNN, CDR2 SYGVQD, per germline (reference sequence). CDR3 nucleotide sequence: TGCGCCAGCAGTGAGGGTTCGGGGGACGTACGGAATGAGCAGTTCTTC. Translation: CASSEGSGDVRNEQFF.

CDR3 coding DNA: TGTGCCAGCAGCAAAGACAGGGAATTTACCTCTGACTATGGCTACACCTTC. The encoded protein is CASSKDREFTSDYGYTF. V usage is TRBV7-9 and J usage is TRBJ1-2; 7 bases are shared with TRBD1. CDR1 is SEHNR, CDR2 FQNEAQ, per germline (reference sequence). This CDR3 comprises 17 residues. V shed 5 bases, J shed 3 bases, and the junction held 15 bases outside the gene matches.

V and J are TRBV9 and TRBJ2-7, with 9 bases matching TRBD2. This CDR3 region has 16 residues. In germline, CDR1 is SGDLS, CDR2 YYNGEE. V lost 0 bases to trimming and J lost 0 bases; unmatched junction nucleotides: 4. In nucleotides, the CDR3 is TGTGCCAGCAGCGTAGGTGGTAGCGGGGGCTCCTACGAGCAGTACTTC. Its protein product is CASSVGGSGGSYEQYF.

V is TRBV27 and J is TRBJ2-7, with TRBD2 identical over 8 bases. The V gene end was trimmed by 5 bases and the J gene end by 7 bases; junction bases not matched to a gene: 16. Germline V gene sequence: CDR1 MNHEY, CDR2 SMNVEV (reference sequence). This CDR3 is built from 16 residues. The DNA of the CDR3 is TGTGCCAGCAGTCGCTTAAGAGCGGGGGTCGTGGAAGAGCAGTACTTC. Translated, it gives CASSRLRAGVVEEQYF.

This chain links TRBV12-3 or TRBV12-4 with TRBJ2-3; 7 bases align to TRBD2. Trimming removed 8 bases from V and 5 bases from J; junction bases left unmatched: 7. This CDR3 contains 13 residues. CDR3 DNA sequence: TGTGCCAGCCGCGAGTCGGGGGGAGATACGCAGTATTTT. This encodes CASRESGGDTQYF.

This clone was seen a handful of times. The chain employs TRBV18 and TRBJ1-1; D possibly corresponds to TRBD1 (5 bases). CDR1 and CDR2 (germline): KGHSH, LQKENI. CDR3 length: 18 residues. V was trimmed by 2 bases and J by 0 bases, leaving 19 bases between them. The DNA for the CDR3 is TGTGCCAGCTCACCAAACCCGATGGCAGGGATGATGAACACTGAAGCTTTCTTT. Protein product: CASSPNPMAGMMNTEAFF. Using reference TRBV18 and TRBJ1-1 for the parts outside the CDR3, the full variable domain is NAGVMQNPRHLVRRRGQEARLRCSPMKGHSHVYWYRQLPEEGLKFMVYLQKENIIDESGMPKERFSAEFPKEGPSILRIQQVVRGDSAAYFCASSPNPMAGMMNTEAFFGQGTRLTVV.

The chain combines TRBV5-6 with TRBJ1-1; no definite D call. From germline, CDR1 is SGHDT and CDR2 YYEEEE. V lost 6 bases and J lost 4, with 16 bases in between. The CDR3 is 14 amino acids. CDR3 region: CASTFQQAGTEAFF. DNA for the CDR3: TGTGCCAGCACCTTCCAGCAGGCGGGCACTGAAGCTTTCTTT.

This clone was observed once. CDR3 sequence (DNA): TGTGCCAGCAGCCCTGAGCCATCGAACTACGAGCAGTACTTC. This translates into CASSPEPSNYEQYF. The J gene is TRBJ2-7, the V gene TRBV7-9; D is unclear. V was pared by 5 bases and J by 3 bases, with 14 bases between. In germline, CDR1 is SEHNR, CDR2 FQNEAQ (reference sequence). CDR3 length: 14 amino acids.

In its sample, this clone was seen once. The V gene is TRBV29-1, the J gene TRBJ1-3; unclear D gene. The CDR3 has 14 residues. V lost 5 bases and J lost 1, with 12 bases in between. Germline CDR1 and CDR2: SQVTM and ANQGSEA. CDR3 nucleotide sequence: TGCAGCGTTTCCCCCAGCGGGTCTGGAAACACCATATATTTT. Translated, it gives CSVSPSGSGNTIYF. Supplemented by reference TRBV29-1 and TRBJ1-3, the full variable domain reads SAVISQKPSRDICQRGTSLTIQCQVDSQVTMMFWYRQQPGQSLTLIATANQGSEATYESGFVIDKFPISRPNLTFSTLTVSNMSPEDSSIYLCSVSPSGSGNTIYFGEGSWLTVV.